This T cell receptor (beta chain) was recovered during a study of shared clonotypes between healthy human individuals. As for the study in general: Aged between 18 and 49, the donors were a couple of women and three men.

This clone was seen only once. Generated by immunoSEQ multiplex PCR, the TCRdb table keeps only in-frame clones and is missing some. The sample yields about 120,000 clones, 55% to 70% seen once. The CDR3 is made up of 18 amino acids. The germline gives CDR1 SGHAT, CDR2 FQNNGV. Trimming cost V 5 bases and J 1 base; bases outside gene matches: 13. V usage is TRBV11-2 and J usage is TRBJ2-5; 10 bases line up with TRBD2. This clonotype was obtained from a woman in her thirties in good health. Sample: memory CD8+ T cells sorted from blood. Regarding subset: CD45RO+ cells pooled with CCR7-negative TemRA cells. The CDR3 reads CASSPFIGSGRAQETQYF. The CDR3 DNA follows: TGTGCCAGCAGCCCATTCATTGGGAGCGGGAGGGCCCAAGAGACCCAGTACTTC.